A single sample is the source of the 31 T cell receptor beta chains below, sequenced in a study of CD8 T cells in Susac syndrome. Random hexamers were used to reverse transcribe about 0.5 to 1 ug of RNA. TCRdb reprocessed the immunoSEQ multiplex PCR reads via MiXCR and lists one record per CDR3 protein. This table holds roughly 180,000 distinct CDR3 sequences, 85% to 95% found once. Sequencing was done on a sample of CD4+ T cells from PBMCs. The receptor set was obtained from a human donor in good health.

The V and J genes are TRBV7-3 and TRBJ1-1; D is ambiguous. V dropped 5 bases and J dropped 4 bases, with 11 bases sitting between them. Germline CDR1 SGHTA, CDR2 FQGTGA. The CDR3 consists of 13 residues. The CDR3 DNA is TGTGCCAGCAGCCCTAACCGGGGCACTGAAGCTTTCTTT. It translates to CASSPNRGTEAFF.

V and J are TRBV5-4 and TRBJ2-3; D gene unclear. Per the germline V gene, CDR1 is SGHNT and CDR2 is YYREEE (reference sequence). The CDR3 has 16 residues. V gave up 1 base and J gave up 0 bases, with 12 bases separating them. The CDR3 DNA is TGTGCCAGCAGCTTGAGGTGGCAGCCTAGCACAGATACGCAGTATTTT. Protein: CASSLRWQPSTDTQYF.

The chain uses TRBV3-1 and TRBJ2-1; 8 nucleotides align to TRBD2. J was trimmed by 4 bases and V by 4 bases; bases with no gene match: 9. The germline gives CDR1 LGHDT, CDR2 YNNKEL (reference sequence). This CDR3 spans 16 amino acids. DNA for the CDR3: TGTGCCAGCAGCCCCCGGACCGGGACTAGATACAATGAGCAGTTCTTC. This sequence encodes CASSPRTGTRYNEQFF.

The chain links TRBV6-2 or TRBV6-3 to TRBJ1-5; 8 positions match TRBD1. V dropped 7 bases and J dropped 3; count of bases not matched to a gene: 8. The CDR3 loop spans 15 amino acids. Germline assignment: CDR1 MNHEY and CDR2 SVGEGT. In DNA, the CDR3 is TGTGCCAGCATTGATCGGACAGGGAACAATCAGCCCCAGCATTTT. It codes for CASIDRTGNNQPQHF.

The gene calls are TRBV29-1 and TRBJ2-5, with 10 bases fitting TRBD2. From germline, CDR1 is SQVTM and CDR2 ANQGSEA. The CDR3 sequence is 14 residues long. J was trimmed by 4 bases and V by 4 bases; bases with no gene match: 6. The chain's CDR3 is CSVGASGSAETQYF. The CDR3 bases are TGCAGCGTTGGGGCTAGCGGGAGCGCAGAGACCCAGTACTTC.

The V gene is TRBV12-3 or TRBV12-4, the J gene TRBJ2-7; D not certain. The CDR3 is 10 amino acids. The V gene lost 4 bases and the J gene lost 8 bases, with 6 bases spanning the gap. In DNA, the CDR3 is TGTGCCAGCAGTTCGTCTAAGCAGTACTTC. This gives the protein CASSSSKQYF.

The chain carries TRBV19 and TRBJ1-5, with D tentatively TRBD1 (6 bases). Germline CDR1 reads LNHDA; CDR2 reads SQIVND (reference sequence). The CDR3 consists of 17 residues. Trimming removed 8 bases from V and 0 bases from J, with 20 bases in between. CDR3 residues: CASLPGTSSYSNQPQHF. The CDR3 DNA follows: TGTGCCAGTCTTCCCGGGACAAGTAGTTATAGCAATCAGCCCCAGCATTTT.

The V gene is TRBV20-1, the J gene TRBJ2-5; 7 bases are shared with TRBD1. After removal of 3 bases from V and 4 bases from J, the junction contained 2 bases not matched to a gene. From germline, CDR1 is DFQATT and CDR2 SNEGSKA (reference sequence). This CDR3 region has 12 residues. In DNA, the CDR3 is TGCAGTGCTAGGACAGGGAGAGAGACCCAGTACTTC. Residues: CSARTGRETQYF.

As concerns this clonotype: The germline gene is not matched at one end of the junction; a read error may be the cause. The chain has TRBV5-6 and TRBJ2-3; 7 bases map to TRBD2. This CDR3 has 12 residues. The germline CDR1 and CDR2 sequences are SGHDT and YYEEEE. This CDR3 is CASSLGRGSRNF. The CDR3 DNA reads TGTGCCAGCAGCTTGGGGCGCGGGAGCCGAAACTTT.

The V and J genes are TRBV20-1 and TRBJ2-1, with unresolved D. Trimming pared 4 bases from V and 3 bases from J, leaving 1 base between. The CDR3 is 10 amino acids. Germline V gene data show CDR1 as DFQATT and CDR2 as SNEGSKA (reference sequence). This chain's CDR3 is CSAIYNEQFF. CDR3 bases: TGCAGTGCTATCTACAATGAGCAGTTCTTC.

This clonotype was recorded only once. The V and J genes are TRBV27 and TRBJ2-1; D is ambiguous. Trimming cost V 5 bases and J 1 base, with 15 bases left between them. The CDR3 covers 16 residues. Germline V gives CDR1 MNHEY, CDR2 SMNVEV (reference sequence). The CDR3 protein is CASSSRVGVSYNEQFF. In DNA, the CDR3 is TGTGCCAGCAGTAGTCGGGTTGGGGTGTCCTACAATGAGCAGTTCTTC.

The table lists this clonotype with a count of one. The gene calls are TRBV7-9 and TRBJ2-5; D is ambiguous. The germline V and J ends were trimmed by 7 bases and 5 bases, with 14 bases remaining between them. The CDR3 is made up of 13 amino acids. The germline gives CDR1 SEHNR, CDR2 FQNEAQ (reference sequence). As DNA, the CDR3 is TGTGCCAGCACTTTAAGAAGTCTGGAGACCCAGTACTTC. It is translated as CASTLRSLETQYF.

This chain uses TRBV7-9 with TRBJ1-2; 7 bases are shared with TRBD1. The CDR3 sequence is 14 residues long. Germline V lookup: CDR1 SEHNR, CDR2 FQNEAQ (reference sequence). V gave up 5 bases and J gave up 6 bases; unmatched junction bases: 9. CDR3 region: CASSRPGQLDGYTF. The CDR3 DNA reads as TGTGCCAGCAGCAGGCCGGGACAGCTGGATGGCTACACCTTC.

This clonotype was detected only once. The chain is built from TRBV20-1 and TRBJ2-3; TRBD2 might be the D (6 bases). The V gene lost 5 bases and the J gene lost 1 base, with 16 bases spanning the gap. Germline CDR1 reads DFQATT; CDR2 reads SNEGSKA (reference sequence). This CDR3 contains 15 residues. The CDR3: CSAWPASAGTDTQYF. Written as DNA, the CDR3 is TGCAGTGCTTGGCCCGCTAGCGCGGGCACAGATACGCAGTATTTT.

V usage is TRBV9 and J usage is TRBJ2-1; D remains unclear. The germline V and J ends were trimmed by 3 bases and 6 bases, with 13 bases remaining between them. Germline V gene lookup returns CDR1 SGDLS and CDR2 YYNGEE. This CDR3 region has 14 residues. Here the CDR3 reads CASSGSGSGNEQFF. The CDR3 nucleotides read TGTGCCAGCAGCGGAAGTGGATCAGGCAATGAGCAGTTCTTC.

J is TRBJ2-7 and V is TRBV5-4, with a weak D call TRBD1 (5 bases). CDR3 length: 13 residues. Trimming stripped 2 bases from V and 7 bases from J, with 13 bases between. Per the germline V gene, CDR1 is SGHNT and CDR2 is YYREEE (reference sequence). The CDR3 DNA reads TGTGCCAGCAGCTTCCTAGGGGCGCAGGAGCAGTACTTC. As protein: CASSFLGAQEQYF.

The chain couples TRBV30 to TRBJ2-1; possibly TRBD2 for D (6 bases). The CDR3 is made up of 13 amino acids. Germline V gene data show CDR1 as GTSNPN and CDR2 as SVGIG (reference sequence). V was pared by 5 bases and J by 6 bases, with 14 bases between. CDR3 in amino acids: CAWSREALNEQFF. In DNA, the CDR3 is TGTGCCTGGTCGAGGGAGGCCCTCAATGAGCAGTTCTTC.

V is TRBV20-1 and J is TRBJ1-5; no clear D gene. This CDR3 has 14 amino acids. The ends were cut back, 3 bases at V and 4 bases at J, with 13 bases in the middle. CDR1 and CDR2 from the germline V gene are DFQATT and SNEGSKA (reference sequence). CDR3 coding DNA: TGCAGTGCTAGGGCGGCGGAGACAAATCAGCCCCAGCATTTT. It encodes CSARAAETNQPQHF.

J is TRBJ2-2 and V is TRBV27; 7 bases line up with TRBD2. The CDR3 runs 14 residues. V lost 7 bases to trimming and J lost 4 bases; unmatched junction nucleotides: 6. Per germline, CDR1 MNHEY and CDR2 SMNVEV (reference sequence). CDR3 region: CASTGGSITGELFF. The CDR3 DNA reads TGTGCCAGCACCGGCGGGAGTATCACCGGGGAGCTGTTTTTT.

The chain uses TRBV20-1 and TRBJ1-1; unclear D gene. The V and J ends lost 6 bases and 4 bases respectively, with 15 bases between them. The CDR3 runs to 13 residues. Germline assignment: CDR1 DFQATT and CDR2 SNEGSKA (reference sequence). CDR3 loop: CSAPKGAVTEAFF. In nucleotides, the CDR3 is TGCAGTGCCCCGAAAGGCGCTGTCACTGAAGCTTTCTTT.

Only one count was recorded for this clonotype. The rearrangement links TRBV28 to TRBJ2-7, with TRBD1 identical over 9 bases. CDR1 is MDHEN, CDR2 SYDVKM, per germline. This CDR3 contains 14 residues. V trimming: 5 bases; J trimming: 3 bases; junction bases outside the gene matches: 5. In DNA form, the CDR3 reads TGTGCCAGCAGTCTCTGGGACAGGGTCTACGAGCAGTACTTC. The encoded protein is CASSLWDRVYEQYF.

The chain joins TRBV28 to TRBJ1-1; TRBD1 matches 7 bases. Trimming removed 3 bases from V and 4 bases from J; junction bases left unmatched: 8. The CDR3 totals 15 residues. Germline-derived CDR1 and CDR2 are MDHEN and SYDVKM. For the CDR3, the DNA is TGTGCCAGCAGTTTCCGACAGGGTGTGGGCACTGAAGCTTTCTTT. Its translation is CASSFRQGVGTEAFF.

This chain joins TRBV29-1 and TRBJ2-1, with TRBD2 matching over 11 bases. The V segment lost 1 base and the J segment 9 bases; nucleotides outside the gene matches: 2. Germline CDR1 and CDR2: SQVTM and ANQGSEA. The CDR3 consists of 13 residues. The CDR3 reads CSVEVSGRVEQFF. As DNA, the CDR3 is TGCAGCGTTGAAGTTAGCGGGAGGGTTGAGCAGTTCTTC.

The chain uses TRBV20-1 and TRBJ2-3; tentatively, D is TRBD2 (6 bases). The CDR3 spans 15 residues. V was pared by 5 bases and J by 2 bases, with 17 bases between. Germline V gives CDR1 DFQATT, CDR2 SNEGSKA (reference sequence). The CDR3 reads CSAVRGIANTDTQYF. As DNA, the CDR3 is TGCAGTGCTGTGCGGGGCATAGCAAACACAGATACGCAGTATTTT.

This sequence joins TRBV6-1 and TRBJ2-5, with TRBD2 identical over 14 bases. V lost 6 bases and J lost 5; bases outside the gene matches: 11. The CDR3 loop spans 17 amino acids. Looked up from germline, CDR1 is MNHNS and CDR2 is SASEGT. The CDR3 bases are TGTGCCAGCAGCCGAGGGACTAGCGGGAGAGGAGGGGAGACCCAGTACTTC. It encodes CASSRGTSGRGGETQYF.

The V call is TRBV15, the J call TRBJ2-5; 7 bases line up with TRBD2. CDR1 is LNHNV and CDR2 is YYDKDF in the germline V gene (reference sequence). V was pared by 3 bases and J by 5 bases, with 3 bases of the junction left unmatched. The CDR3 sequence is 13 residues long. The CDR3 DNA reads as TGTGCCACCAGCAGGGGAGGGCGGGAGACCCAGTACTTC. Protein product: CATSRGGRETQYF.

The chain is built from TRBV14 and TRBJ1-5, with no clear D. The CDR3 loop spans 13 amino acids. V lost 1 base, J lost 5 bases, and 6 bases lay in between. Germline V lookup: CDR1 SGHDN, CDR2 FVKESK. The CDR3: CASSQGGYQPQHF. CDR3 coding DNA: TGTGCCAGCAGCCAAGGGGGATATCAGCCCCAGCATTTT.

The V call is TRBV6-2 or TRBV6-3, the J call TRBJ2-5; D might be TRBD1 (5 bases). The CDR3 runs 15 residues. V shed 2 bases and J shed 0 bases, with 10 bases lying between them. CDR1 is MNHEY, CDR2 SVGEGT, per germline. The CDR3 loop reads CASSYQGLYQETQYF. The CDR3 DNA is TGTGCCAGCAGTTACCAGGGCCTGTACCAAGAGACCCAGTACTTC.

This chain links TRBV5-4 with TRBJ1-1; 7 bases fit TRBD1. V lost 2 bases, J lost 2 bases, and 3 bases stayed unmatched. This CDR3 has 14 residues. Germline CDR1 is SGHNT and CDR2 is YYREEE (reference sequence). CDR3 sequence reads: CASSFRTGNTEAFF. The DNA for the CDR3 is TGTGCCAGCAGCTTCAGGACAGGAAACACTGAAGCTTTCTTT.

The rearrangement links TRBV27 to TRBJ2-5; TRBD1 agrees at 7 bases. The length of the CDR3 is 16 residues. CDR1 and CDR2 from the germline V gene are MNHEY and SMNVEV (reference sequence). With V trimmed by 5 bases and J by 5 bases, 14 bases remained unmatched. The DNA for the CDR3 is TGTGCCAGCAGTCAATCGGACAGGCCATGGGAGGAGACCCAGTACTTC. Residues: CASSQSDRPWEETQYF.

The genes are TRBV19 and TRBJ2-7, with TRBD1 matching 10 bases. The CDR3 length is 13 residues. After removal of 6 bases from V and 5 bases from J, the junction contained 4 bases not matched to a gene. From germline, CDR1 is LNHDA and CDR2 SQIVND (reference sequence). The chain's CDR3 is CASRGQGRHEQYF. The CDR3 nucleotides are TGTGCCAGTAGGGGACAGGGGCGCCACGAGCAGTACTTC.